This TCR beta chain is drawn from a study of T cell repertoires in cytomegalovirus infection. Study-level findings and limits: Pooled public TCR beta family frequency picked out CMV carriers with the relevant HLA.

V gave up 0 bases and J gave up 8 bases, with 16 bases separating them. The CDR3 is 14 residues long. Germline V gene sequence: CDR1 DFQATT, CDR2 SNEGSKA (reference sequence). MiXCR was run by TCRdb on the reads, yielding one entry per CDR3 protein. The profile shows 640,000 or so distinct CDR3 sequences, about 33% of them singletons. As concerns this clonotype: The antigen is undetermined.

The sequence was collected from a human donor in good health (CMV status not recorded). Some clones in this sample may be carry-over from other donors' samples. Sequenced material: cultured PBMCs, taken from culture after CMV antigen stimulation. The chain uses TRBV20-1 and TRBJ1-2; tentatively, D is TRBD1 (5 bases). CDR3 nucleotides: TGCAGTGCTAGAGATCGTTTTGGGGGAGGGGGCTACACCTTC. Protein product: CSARDRFGGGGYTF.